Each of the 21 T cell receptor beta chains below was sequenced from the same sample in a study of response to subunit inactivated influenza vaccine. From the RT-PCR reads, TCRdb called clonotypes with MiXCR, one entry per CDR3 protein. The sample holds under 550,000 distinct CDR3 sequences, about 7.2% seen once. Sample: PBMCs from blood, taken less than 25 months after vaccination. The receptor set was obtained from a man aged 50-75 years who received an inactivated influenza vaccine.

The CDR3 loop reads CASRTIGGGRTYGYTF. Here the CDR3 DNA reads TGTGCCAGCAGGACCATCGGTGGGGGGCGGACCTATGGCTACACCTTC. The rearrangement joins TRBV2 to TRBJ1-2; possible D gene TRBD1, 6 bases. The CDR3 consists of 16 residues. Germline CDR1 and CDR2: SNHLY and FYNNEI. V lost 6 bases and J 4 bases, leaving 21 bases between the germline ends.

This clonotype was counted many times. The gene calls are TRBV10-1 and TRBJ1-1, with unresolved D. V was cut by 6 bases and J by 7 bases, with 15 bases left in between. CDR3 length: 13 residues. Germline lookup yields CDR1 WNHNN and CDR2 SYGVQD (reference sequence). The CDR3: CASRLGVDGEAFF. The CDR3 DNA reads as TGCGCCAGCAGGTTGGGCGTGGATGGTGAAGCTTTCTTT.

This clonotype occurred a few times. This chain's CDR3 is CASSLMQGAYNEQFF. The CDR3 DNA sequence: TGTGCCAGCAGCTTAATGCAGGGGGCCTACAATGAGCAGTTCTTC. The chain has TRBV7-3 and TRBJ2-1; 7 bases fit TRBD1. Trimming removed 1 base from V and 2 bases from J; junction bases left unmatched: 2. The CDR3 loop spans 15 amino acids. Germline values: CDR1 SGHTA, CDR2 FQGTGA.

The chain combines TRBV6-7 with TRBJ2-7; TRBD1 matches at 8 bases. TRBV6-7 is treated as an ORF (open reading frame) with a function not yet certain. With V trimmed by 6 bases and J by 2 bases, 3 bases remained unmatched. This CDR3 is 13 amino acids long. In DNA, the CDR3 is TGTGCCAGCAGGGACAGGGCGGCCTACGAGCAGTACTTC. Translating gives CASRDRAAYEQYF.

This clonotype came up many times. The chain joins TRBV14 to TRBJ2-1; maybe TRBD1 (6 bases). This CDR3 has 15 amino acids. Germline V gene data show CDR1 as SGHDN and CDR2 as FVKESK. Trimming removed 6 bases from V and 2 bases from J, with 14 bases in between. CDR3 loop: CASSRYRDPYNEQFF. In DNA, the CDR3 is TGTGCCAGCAGTCGTTACAGGGACCCCTACAATGAGCAGTTCTTC. Filled out from reference TRBV14 and TRBJ2-1, the complete variable domain reads EAGVTQFPSHSVIEKGQTVTLRCDPISGHDNLYWYRRVMGKEIKFLLHFVKESKQDESGMPNNRFLAERTGGTYSTLKVQPAELEDSGVYFCASSRYRDPYNEQFFGPGTRLTVL.

This clonotype came up many times. The rearrangement joins TRBV4-3 to TRBJ2-7; the match to TRBD1 covers 9 bases. The CDR3 consists of 15 residues. The germline CDR1 and CDR2 sequences are LGHNA and YSLEER. The junction had 2 bases not matched to a gene; V was cut back by 2 bases and J by 0 bases. CDR3 protein: CASSQRTGDSYEQYF. CDR3 nucleotide sequence: TGCGCCAGCAGCCAACGGACAGGGGACTCCTACGAGCAGTACTTC.

V is TRBV20-1 and J is TRBJ2-3, with 8 bases fitting TRBD2. This CDR3 spans 16 amino acids. Trimming took 0 bases from V and 2 from J; bases not matched to a gene: 7. CDR1 is DFQATT, CDR2 SNEGSKA, per germline (reference sequence). CDR3 amino acids: CSARDGKRGYTDTQYF. For the CDR3, the DNA is TGCAGTGCTAGAGATGGAAAGCGGGGGTACACAGATACGCAGTATTTT.

This clonotype has ten or more counts. The gene calls are TRBV29-1 and TRBJ1-3; TRBD1 is a possible D gene (5 bases). This CDR3 is built from 17 residues. Germline CDR1 SQVTM, CDR2 ANQGSEA. The germline V and J ends were trimmed by 5 bases and 0 bases, with 20 bases remaining between them. CDR3 bases: TGCAGCGTTCGGGACCAACCGGGATCGGGCTCTGGAAACACCATATATTTT. Its protein is CSVRDQPGSGSGNTIYF.

This clonotype was detected only a few times. The V and J genes are TRBV9 and TRBJ2-7; the D is unclear. V was pared by 1 base and J by 0 bases, with 8 bases between. The CDR3 spans 14 residues. CDR1 is SGDLS, CDR2 YYNGEE, per germline. This CDR3 is CASSVSVRSYEQYF. The CDR3 nucleotides read TGTGCCAGCAGCGTAAGCGTTCGCTCCTACGAGCAGTACTTC. Based on the CDR3 plus reference TRBV9 and TRBJ2-7, the full variable domain is DSGVTQTPKHLITATGQRVTLRCSPRSGDLSVYWYQQSLDQGLQFLIQYYNGEERAKGNILERFSAQQFPDLHSELNLSSLELGDSALYFCASSVSVRSYEQYFGPGTRLTVT.

The CDR3, as DNA: TGTGCCTGGGGGCAGGATTTCTCTGGGGCCAACGTCCTGACTTTC. It encodes CAWGQDFSGANVLTF. The genes are TRBV30 and TRBJ2-6; D not resolved. Germline V gene data show CDR1 as GTSNPN and CDR2 as SVGIG (reference sequence). The ends were cut back, 5 bases at V and 0 bases at J, with 11 bases in the middle. CDR3 length: 15 residues.

This clonotype was recorded a few times. The CDR3 nucleotides are TGTGCCAGCAGCTCCACGACAGGGTGGGAGACCCAGTACTTC. This gives the protein CASSSTTGWETQYF. The chain joins TRBV9 to TRBJ2-5, with 7 bases that match TRBD1. Unmatched junction bases numbered 8, after V lost 4 bases and J lost 5 bases. This CDR3 region has 14 residues. Per the germline V gene, CDR1 is SGDLS and CDR2 is YYNGEE.

The chain recombines TRBV5-1 with TRBJ1-1; D gene unclear. V gave up 4 bases and J gave up 1 base, with 14 bases separating them. The CDR3 is 15 amino acids. In germline, CDR1 is SGHRS, CDR2 YFSETQ. The CDR3: CASSQQSGGNTEAFF. The CDR3 nucleotides read TGCGCCAGCAGCCAGCAATCCGGCGGGAACACTGAAGCTTTCTTT.

There are many counts of this clonotype. The chain couples TRBV18 to TRBJ1-1; D not resolved. The CDR3 runs 13 residues. Germline CDR1 and CDR2: KGHSH and LQKENI. With 3 bases removed from V and 5 bases from J, the gap between germline ends came to 10 bases. The CDR3 region is CASSPSAPTEAFF. The CDR3 DNA sequence: TGTGCCAGCTCACCCTCCGCCCCGACTGAAGCTTTCTTT.

This clonotype was picked up many times. This sequence joins TRBV4-2 and TRBJ2-5; D call uncertain. The CDR3 is 16 amino acids. Germline V lookup: CDR1 LGHNA, CDR2 YNFKEQ. The V and J ends lost 1 base and 1 base respectively, with 13 bases between them. The CDR3 DNA follows: TGTGCCAGCAGCCAAGGAAGTGGACCATCCCAAGAGACCCAGTACTTC. This sequence encodes CASSQGSGPSQETQYF.

This clonotype was counted between two and nine times. This chain's CDR3 is CSASPGQGYGYTF. CDR3 DNA sequence: TGCAGTGCTAGCCCGGGACAGGGATATGGCTACACCTTC. This rearrangement joins TRBV20-1 to TRBJ1-2, with 9 nucleotides matching TRBD1. Germline V gene sequence: CDR1 DFQATT, CDR2 SNEGSKA (reference sequence). This CDR3 contains 13 residues. Losses at the gene ends were 3 bases for V and 5 bases for J; bases not matched to a gene: 4.

This clonotype was observed a few times. The chain couples TRBV7-9 to TRBJ1-1; 9 positions match TRBD1. J gave up 5 bases and V 3 bases, and 13 bases lay outside the gene matches. This CDR3 comprises 17 residues. Germline loops: CDR1 SEHNR, CDR2 FQNEAQ (reference sequence). The CDR3 nucleotides are TGTGCCAGCAGCTTTACCGGGACAGGGTCCTTAGGGACTGAAGCTTTCTTT. As protein: CASSFTGTGSLGTEAFF.

This clonotype has just a few counts. The chain carries TRBV6-1 and TRBJ2-1; 9 nucleotides align to TRBD1. V lost 5 bases to trimming and J lost 5 bases; unmatched junction nucleotides: 10. There are 16 residues in the CDR3. Germline V gene lookup returns CDR1 MNHNS and CDR2 SASEGT. The CDR3 here is CASSRKDRGLDNEQFF. The CDR3 nucleotides read TGTGCCAGCAGTCGCAAGGACAGGGGTTTAGACAATGAGCAGTTCTTC.

The V call is TRBV29-1, the J call TRBJ2-1; 10 positions match TRBD2. CDR1 SQVTM and CDR2 ANQGSEA come from the germline V gene. The CDR3 spans 14 residues. V shed 4 bases and J 7 bases; nucleotides not matched to a gene: 7. In DNA form, the CDR3 reads TGCAGCGTTGGGGGTCTAGCGGGAGAGAATGAGCAGTTCTTC. This sequence encodes CSVGGLAGENEQFF.

This clonotype has only a few counts. The chain is built from TRBV5-1 and TRBJ2-7, with D perhaps matching TRBD2 (5 bases). Trimming left V 0 bases short and J 0 bases short, with 10 bases between. The CDR3 length is 15 residues. Looked up from germline, CDR1 is SGHRS and CDR2 is YFSETQ. The CDR3 loop is CASSLDGEPSYEQYF. The CDR3 bases are TGCGCCAGCAGCTTGGACGGGGAACCCTCCTACGAGCAGTACTTC.

This sequence joins TRBV7-9 and TRBJ1-3; no clear D. The germline CDR1 and CDR2 sequences are SEHNR and FQNEAQ (reference sequence). Trimming pared 3 bases from V and 2 bases from J, leaving 8 bases between. CDR3 size: 14 residues. The CDR3 bases are TGTGCCAGCAGCTTTAGGGCAGCTGGAAACACCATATATTTT. Its translation: CASSFRAAGNTIYF.

This clonotype was observed at least ten times. V gene TRBV28 combines with J gene TRBJ1-1, with D possibly TRBD1 on 6 matching bases. Germline V gene lookup returns CDR1 MDHEN and CDR2 SYDVKM. Trimming took 6 bases from V and 1 from J, leaving 9 bases between them. The CDR3 is made up of 13 amino acids. CDR3 DNA: TGTGCCAGCAGGGAACAGGGGAACACTGAAGCTTTCTTT. Protein product: CASREQGNTEAFF.